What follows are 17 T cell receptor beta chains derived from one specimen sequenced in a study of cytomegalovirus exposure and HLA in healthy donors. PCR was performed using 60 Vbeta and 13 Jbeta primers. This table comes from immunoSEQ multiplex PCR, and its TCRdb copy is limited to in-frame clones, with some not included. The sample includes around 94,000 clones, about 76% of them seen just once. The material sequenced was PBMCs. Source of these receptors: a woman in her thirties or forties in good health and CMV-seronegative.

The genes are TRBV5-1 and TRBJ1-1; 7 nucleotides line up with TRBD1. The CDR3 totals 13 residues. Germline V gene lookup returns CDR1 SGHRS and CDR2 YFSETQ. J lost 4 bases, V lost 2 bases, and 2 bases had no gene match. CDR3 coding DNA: TGCGCCAGCAGCTTTGCAGGGGGCACTGAAGCTTTCTTT. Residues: CASSFAGGTEAFF.

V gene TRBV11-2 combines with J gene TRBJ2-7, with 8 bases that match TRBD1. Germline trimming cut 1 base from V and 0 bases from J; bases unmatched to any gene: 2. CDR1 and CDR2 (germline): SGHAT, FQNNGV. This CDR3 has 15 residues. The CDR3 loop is CASSLVDRGSYEQYF. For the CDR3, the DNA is TGTGCCAGCAGCTTAGTCGACAGGGGCTCCTACGAGCAGTACTTC.

DNA of the CDR3: TGTGCCAGCAGCTTAGAGGTCGCGGGACCTTCACCCCTCCACTTT. Translation gives CASSLEVAGPSPLHF. The chain links TRBV11-2 to TRBJ1-6; tentative D call: TRBD1 (5 bases). The CDR3 covers 15 residues. V was shortened by 0 bases and J by 9 bases, with 12 bases between the two germline ends. Per the germline V gene, CDR1 is SGHAT and CDR2 is FQNNGV.

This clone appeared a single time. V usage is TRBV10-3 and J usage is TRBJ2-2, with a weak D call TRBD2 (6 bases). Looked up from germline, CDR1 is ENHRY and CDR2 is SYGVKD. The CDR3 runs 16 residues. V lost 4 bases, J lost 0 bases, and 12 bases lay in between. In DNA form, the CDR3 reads TGTGCCATCAGTGCAGCGGGCAACACGAACACCGGGGAGCTGTTTTTT. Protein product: CAISAAGNTNTGELFF.

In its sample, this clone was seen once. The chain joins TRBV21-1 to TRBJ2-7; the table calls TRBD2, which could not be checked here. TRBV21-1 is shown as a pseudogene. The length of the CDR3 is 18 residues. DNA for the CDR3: TGTGCCAGCAGCAAATTTCTAGGTCGTCGCCAAATCTCCTACGAGCAGTACTTC. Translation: CASSKFLGRRQISYEQYF.

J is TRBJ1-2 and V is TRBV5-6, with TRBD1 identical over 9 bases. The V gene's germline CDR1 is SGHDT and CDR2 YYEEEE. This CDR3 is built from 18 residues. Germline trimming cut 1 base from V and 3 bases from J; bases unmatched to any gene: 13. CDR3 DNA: TGTGCCAGCAGCTTGAAGGGACAGGGTAGTAAGAACTACTATGGCTACACCTTC. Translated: CASSLKGQGSKNYYGYTF.

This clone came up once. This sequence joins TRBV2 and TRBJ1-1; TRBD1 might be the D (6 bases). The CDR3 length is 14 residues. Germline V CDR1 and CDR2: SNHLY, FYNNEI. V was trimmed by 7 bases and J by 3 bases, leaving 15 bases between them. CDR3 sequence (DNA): TGTGCCAGCAACTGGGGAGGGGGGCACACTGAAGCTTTCTTT. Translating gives CASNWGGGHTEAFF. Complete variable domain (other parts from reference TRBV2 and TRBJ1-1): EPEVTQTPSHQVTQMGQEVILRCVPISNHLYFYWYRQILGQKVEFLVSFYNNEISEKSEIFDDQFSVERPDGSNFTLKIRSTKLEDSAMYFCASNWGGGHTEAFFGQGTRLTVV.

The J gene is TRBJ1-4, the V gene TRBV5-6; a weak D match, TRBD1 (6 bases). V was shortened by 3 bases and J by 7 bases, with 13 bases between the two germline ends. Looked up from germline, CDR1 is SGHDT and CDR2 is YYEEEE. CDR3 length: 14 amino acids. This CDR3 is CASSWGGRVEKLFF. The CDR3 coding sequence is TGTGCCAGCAGCTGGGGGGGCCGCGTTGAAAAACTGTTTTTT.

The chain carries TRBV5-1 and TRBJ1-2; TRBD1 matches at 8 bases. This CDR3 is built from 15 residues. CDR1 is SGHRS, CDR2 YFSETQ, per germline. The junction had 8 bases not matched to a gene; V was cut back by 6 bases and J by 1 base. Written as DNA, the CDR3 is TGCGCCAGCACGACGACGGGACAGGATAACTATGGCTACACCTTC. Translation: CASTTTGQDNYGYTF.

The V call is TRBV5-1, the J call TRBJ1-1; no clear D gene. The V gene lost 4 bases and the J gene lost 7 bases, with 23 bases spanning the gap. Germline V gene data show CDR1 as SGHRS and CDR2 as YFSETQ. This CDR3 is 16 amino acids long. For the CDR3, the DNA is TGCGCCAGCAGCCAGGAGGACCCAAGAGTTGGTGGTGAAGCTTTCTTT. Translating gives CASSQEDPRVGGEAFF.

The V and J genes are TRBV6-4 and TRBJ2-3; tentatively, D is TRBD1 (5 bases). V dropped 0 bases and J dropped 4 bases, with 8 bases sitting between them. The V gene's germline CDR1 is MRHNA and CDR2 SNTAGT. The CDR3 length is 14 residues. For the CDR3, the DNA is TGTGCCAGCAGTGACTCTGGGGCTTCAGATACGCAGTATTTT. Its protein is CASSDSGASDTQYF.

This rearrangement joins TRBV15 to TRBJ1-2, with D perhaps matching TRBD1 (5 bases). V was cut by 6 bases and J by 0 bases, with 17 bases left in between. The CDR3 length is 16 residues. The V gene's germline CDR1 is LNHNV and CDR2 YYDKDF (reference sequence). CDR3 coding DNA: TGTGCCACCAGGAGTCCATCCGGCAGGGCTAACTATGGCTACACCTTC. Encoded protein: CATRSPSGRANYGYTF.

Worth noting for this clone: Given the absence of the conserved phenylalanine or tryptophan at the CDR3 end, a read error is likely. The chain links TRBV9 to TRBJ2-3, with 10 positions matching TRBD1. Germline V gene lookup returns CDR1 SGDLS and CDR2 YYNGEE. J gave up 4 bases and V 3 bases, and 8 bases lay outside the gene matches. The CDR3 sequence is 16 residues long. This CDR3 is CASSATGTGDADTQYV. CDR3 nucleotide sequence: TGTGCCAGCAGCGCCACCGGGACAGGGGATGCAGATACGCAGTATGTT.

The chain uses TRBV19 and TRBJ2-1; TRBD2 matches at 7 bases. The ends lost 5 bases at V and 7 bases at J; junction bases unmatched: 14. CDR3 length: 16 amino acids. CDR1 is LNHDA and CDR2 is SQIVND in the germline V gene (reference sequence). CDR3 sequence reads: CASSVRGVSPTNEQFF. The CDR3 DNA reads TGTGCCAGTAGTGTCCGGGGGGTGAGCCCTACAAATGAGCAGTTCTTC.

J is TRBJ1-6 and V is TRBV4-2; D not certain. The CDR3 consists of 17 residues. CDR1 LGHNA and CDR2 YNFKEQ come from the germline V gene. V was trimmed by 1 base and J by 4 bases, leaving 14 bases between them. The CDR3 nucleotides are TGTGCCAGCAGCCAAGGGGGTGCGGGCACGTATAATTCACCCCTCCACTTT. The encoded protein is CASSQGGAGTYNSPLHF.

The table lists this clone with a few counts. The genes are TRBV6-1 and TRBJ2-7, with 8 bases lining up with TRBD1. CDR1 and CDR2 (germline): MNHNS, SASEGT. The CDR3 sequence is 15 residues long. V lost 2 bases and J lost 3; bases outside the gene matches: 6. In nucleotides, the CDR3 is TGTGCCAGCAGTGAATCCGGGACAGGTATCTACGAGCAGTACTTC. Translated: CASSESGTGIYEQYF.

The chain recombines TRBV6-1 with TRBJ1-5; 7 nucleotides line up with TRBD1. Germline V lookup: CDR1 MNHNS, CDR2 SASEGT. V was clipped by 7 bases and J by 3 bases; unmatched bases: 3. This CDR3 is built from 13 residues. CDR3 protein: CASIGTDNQPQHF. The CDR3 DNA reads TGTGCCAGCATAGGGACAGACAATCAGCCCCAGCATTTT.